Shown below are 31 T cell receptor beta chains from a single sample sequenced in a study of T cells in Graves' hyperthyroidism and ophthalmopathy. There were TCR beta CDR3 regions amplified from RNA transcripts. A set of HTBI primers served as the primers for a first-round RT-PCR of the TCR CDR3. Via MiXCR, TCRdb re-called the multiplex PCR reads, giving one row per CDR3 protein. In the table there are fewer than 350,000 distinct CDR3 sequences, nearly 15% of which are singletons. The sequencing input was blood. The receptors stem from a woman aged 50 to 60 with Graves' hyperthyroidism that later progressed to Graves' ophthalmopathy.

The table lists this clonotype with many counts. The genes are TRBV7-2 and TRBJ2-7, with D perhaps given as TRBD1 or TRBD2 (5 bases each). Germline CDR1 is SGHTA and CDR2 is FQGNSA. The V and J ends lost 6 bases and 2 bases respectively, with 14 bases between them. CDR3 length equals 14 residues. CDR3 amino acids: CASRPGPGPYEQYF. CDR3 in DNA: TGTGCCAGCAGACCGGGACCGGGCCCCTACGAGCAGTACTTC.

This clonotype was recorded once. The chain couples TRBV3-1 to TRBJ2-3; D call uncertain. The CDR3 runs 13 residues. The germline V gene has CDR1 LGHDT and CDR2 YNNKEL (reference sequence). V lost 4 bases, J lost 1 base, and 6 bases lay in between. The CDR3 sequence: CASSRPGTDTQYF. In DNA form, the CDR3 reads TGTGCCAGCAGCCGACCGGGCACAGATACGCAGTATTTT.

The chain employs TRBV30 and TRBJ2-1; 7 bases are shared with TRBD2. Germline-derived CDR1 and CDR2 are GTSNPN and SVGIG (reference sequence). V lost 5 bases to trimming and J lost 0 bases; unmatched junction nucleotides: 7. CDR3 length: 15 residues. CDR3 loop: CAWLGGDSSYNEQFF. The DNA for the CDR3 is TGTGCCTGGTTGGGGGGGGATAGCTCCTACAATGAGCAGTTCTTC.

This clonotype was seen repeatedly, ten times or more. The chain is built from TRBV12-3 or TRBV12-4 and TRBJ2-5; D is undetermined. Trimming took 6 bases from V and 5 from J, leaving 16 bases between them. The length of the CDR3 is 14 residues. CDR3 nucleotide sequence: TGTGCCAGCAGCGGACCGGCGTTAGGGGAGACCCAGTACTTC. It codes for CASSGPALGETQYF.

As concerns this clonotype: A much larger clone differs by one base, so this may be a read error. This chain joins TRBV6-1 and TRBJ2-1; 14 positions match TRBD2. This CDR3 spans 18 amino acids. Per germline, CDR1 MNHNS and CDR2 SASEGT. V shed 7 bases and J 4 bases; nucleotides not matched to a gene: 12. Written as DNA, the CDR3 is TGTGCCAGCAAGAAAACCGGGACTAGCGGGAGAGGTTACAATGAGCAGTTCTTC. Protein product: CASKKTGTSGRGYNEQFF.

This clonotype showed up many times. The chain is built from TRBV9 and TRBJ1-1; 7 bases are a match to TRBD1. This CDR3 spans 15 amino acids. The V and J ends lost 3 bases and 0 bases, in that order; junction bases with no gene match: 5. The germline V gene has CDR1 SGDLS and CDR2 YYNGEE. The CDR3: CASSDPGQLNTEAFF. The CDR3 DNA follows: TGTGCCAGCAGCGACCCGGGACAGCTGAACACTGAAGCTTTCTTT.

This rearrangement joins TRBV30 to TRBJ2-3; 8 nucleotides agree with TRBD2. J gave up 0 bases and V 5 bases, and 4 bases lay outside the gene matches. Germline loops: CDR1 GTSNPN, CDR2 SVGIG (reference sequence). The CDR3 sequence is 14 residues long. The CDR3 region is CAWESSGSTDTQYF. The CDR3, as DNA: TGTGCCTGGGAATCTAGCGGGAGCACAGATACGCAGTATTTT.

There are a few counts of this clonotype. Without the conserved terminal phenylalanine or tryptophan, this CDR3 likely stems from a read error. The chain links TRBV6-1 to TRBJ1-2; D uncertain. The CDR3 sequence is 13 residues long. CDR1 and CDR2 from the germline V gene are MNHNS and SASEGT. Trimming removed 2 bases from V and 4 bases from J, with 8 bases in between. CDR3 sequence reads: CASSEILFYGYTL. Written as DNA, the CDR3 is TGTGCCAGCAGTGAAATCCTGTTCTATGGCTACACCCTC.

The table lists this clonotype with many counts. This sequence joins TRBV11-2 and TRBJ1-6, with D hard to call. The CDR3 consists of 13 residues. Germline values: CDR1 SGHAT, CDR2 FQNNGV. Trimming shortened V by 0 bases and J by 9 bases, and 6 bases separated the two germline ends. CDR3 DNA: TGTGCCAGCAGCTTAGAGTCTTCTTCACCCCTCCACTTT. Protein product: CASSLESSSPLHF.

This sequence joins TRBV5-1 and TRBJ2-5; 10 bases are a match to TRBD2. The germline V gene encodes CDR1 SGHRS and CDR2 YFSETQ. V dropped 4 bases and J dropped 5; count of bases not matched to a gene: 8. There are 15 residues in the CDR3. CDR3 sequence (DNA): TGCGCCAGCAGCCGGTTCGAAGCGGGAGGGGAGACCCAGTACTTC. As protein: CASSRFEAGGETQYF.

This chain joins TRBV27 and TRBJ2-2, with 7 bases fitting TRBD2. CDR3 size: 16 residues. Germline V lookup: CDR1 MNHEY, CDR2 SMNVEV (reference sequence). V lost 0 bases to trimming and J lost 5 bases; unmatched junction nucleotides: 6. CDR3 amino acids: CASSLSGGGGTGELFF. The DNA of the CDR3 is TGTGCCAGCAGTTTATCGGGGGGGGGGGGGACCGGGGAGCTGTTTTTT.

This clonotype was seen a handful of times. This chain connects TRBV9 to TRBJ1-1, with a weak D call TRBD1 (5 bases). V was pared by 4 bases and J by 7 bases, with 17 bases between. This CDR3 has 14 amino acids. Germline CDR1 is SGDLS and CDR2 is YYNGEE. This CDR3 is CASSLGQGLSEAFF. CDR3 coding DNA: TGTGCCAGCAGCCTCGGGCAGGGCCTTAGTGAAGCTTTCTTT.

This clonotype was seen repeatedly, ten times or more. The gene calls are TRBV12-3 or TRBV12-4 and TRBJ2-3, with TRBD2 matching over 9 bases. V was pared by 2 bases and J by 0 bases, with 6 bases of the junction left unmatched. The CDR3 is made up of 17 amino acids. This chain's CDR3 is CASSLTASGISTDTQYF. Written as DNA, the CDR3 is TGTGCCAGCAGTTTAACGGCTAGCGGGATCAGCACAGATACGCAGTATTTT.

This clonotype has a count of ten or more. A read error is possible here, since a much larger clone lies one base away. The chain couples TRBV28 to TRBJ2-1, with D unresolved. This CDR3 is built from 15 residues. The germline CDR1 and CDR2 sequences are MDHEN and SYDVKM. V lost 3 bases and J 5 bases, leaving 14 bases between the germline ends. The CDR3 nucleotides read TGTGCCAGCAGTTTTTACAGCGAGAAGAACAATGAGCAGTTCTTC. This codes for CASSFYSEKNNEQFF.

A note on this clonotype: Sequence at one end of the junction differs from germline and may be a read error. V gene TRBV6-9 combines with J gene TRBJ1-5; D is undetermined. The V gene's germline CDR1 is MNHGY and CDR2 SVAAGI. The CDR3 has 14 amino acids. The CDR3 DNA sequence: TGTACCAGCAGTTTCGGGAACCCTAATCAGCCCCAGCATTTT. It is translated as CTSSFGNPNQPQHF.

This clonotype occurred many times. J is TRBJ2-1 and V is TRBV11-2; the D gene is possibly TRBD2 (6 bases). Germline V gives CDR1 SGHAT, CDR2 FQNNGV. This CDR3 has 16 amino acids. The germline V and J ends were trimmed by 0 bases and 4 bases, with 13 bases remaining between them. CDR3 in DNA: TGTGCCAGCAGCTTAGATGTCGGGAGTGGGTACAATGAGCAGTTCTTC. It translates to CASSLDVGSGYNEQFF.

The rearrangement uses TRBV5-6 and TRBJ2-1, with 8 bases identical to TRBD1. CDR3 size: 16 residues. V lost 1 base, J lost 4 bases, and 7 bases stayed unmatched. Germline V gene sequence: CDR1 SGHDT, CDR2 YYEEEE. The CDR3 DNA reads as TGTGCCAGCAGCTTGCTTGGGACAGGACATTACAATGAGCAGTTCTTC. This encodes CASSLLGTGHYNEQFF.

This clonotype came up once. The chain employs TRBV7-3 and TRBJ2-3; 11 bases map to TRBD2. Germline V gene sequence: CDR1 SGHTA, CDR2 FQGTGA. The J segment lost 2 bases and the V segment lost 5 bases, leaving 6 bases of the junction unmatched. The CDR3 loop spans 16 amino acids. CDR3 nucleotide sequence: TGTGCCAGCAGCAGAGGGACTAGCGGCCTCACAGATACGCAGTATTTT. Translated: CASSRGTSGLTDTQYF.

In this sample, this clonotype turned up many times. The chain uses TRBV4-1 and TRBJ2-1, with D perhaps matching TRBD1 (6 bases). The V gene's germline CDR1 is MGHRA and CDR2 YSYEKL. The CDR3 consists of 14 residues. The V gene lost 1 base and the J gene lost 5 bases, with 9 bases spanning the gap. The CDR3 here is CASSQADRHNEQFF. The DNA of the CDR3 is TGCGCCAGCAGCCAAGCCGACAGGCACAATGAGCAGTTCTTC.

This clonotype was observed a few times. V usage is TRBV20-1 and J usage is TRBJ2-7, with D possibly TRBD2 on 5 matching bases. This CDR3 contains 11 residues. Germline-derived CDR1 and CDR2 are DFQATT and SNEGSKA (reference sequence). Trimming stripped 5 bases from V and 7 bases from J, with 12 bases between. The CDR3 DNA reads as TGCAGTGCTCGCTCCGGAGGAGAGCAGTACTTC. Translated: CSARSGGEQYF.

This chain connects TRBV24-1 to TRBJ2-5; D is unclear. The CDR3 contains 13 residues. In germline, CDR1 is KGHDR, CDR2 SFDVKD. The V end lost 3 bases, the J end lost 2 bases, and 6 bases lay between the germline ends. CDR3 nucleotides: TGTGCCACCAGTGATATCTATCAAGAGACCCAGTACTTC. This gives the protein CATSDIYQETQYF.

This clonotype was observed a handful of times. CDR3 amino acids: CASSTRGGDNSPLHF. The DNA of the CDR3 is TGTGCCAGCAGCACCCGGGGGGGTGATAATTCACCCCTCCACTTT. The chain couples TRBV7-9 to TRBJ1-6; D perhaps matches TRBD1 (5 bases). Germline V gene lookup returns CDR1 SEHNR and CDR2 FQNEAQ (reference sequence). CDR3 length: 15 amino acids. Trimming left V 5 bases short and J 5 bases short, with 13 bases between. The whole variable domain, remainder taken from reference TRBV7-9 and TRBJ1-6, is DTGVSQNPRHKITKRGQNVTFRCDPISEHNRLYWYRQTLGQGPEFLTYFQNEAQLEKSRLLSDRFSAERPKGSFSTLEIQRTEQGDSAMYLCASSTRGGDNSPLHFGNGTRLTVT.

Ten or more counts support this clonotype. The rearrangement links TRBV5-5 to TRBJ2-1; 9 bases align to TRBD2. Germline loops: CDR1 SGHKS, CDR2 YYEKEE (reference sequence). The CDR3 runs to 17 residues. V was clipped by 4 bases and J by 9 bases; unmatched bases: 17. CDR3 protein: CASSPVFVSGSMVEQFF. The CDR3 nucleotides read TGTGCCAGCAGCCCCGTTTTTGTTAGCGGGAGCATGGTTGAGCAGTTCTTC.

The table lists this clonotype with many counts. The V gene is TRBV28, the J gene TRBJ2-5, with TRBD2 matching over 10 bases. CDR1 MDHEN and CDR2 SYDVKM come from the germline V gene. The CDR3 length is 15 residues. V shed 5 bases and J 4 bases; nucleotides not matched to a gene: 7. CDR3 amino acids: CASSRRLAGVETQYF. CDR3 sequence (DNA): TGTGCCAGCAGTAGGAGGCTAGCGGGAGTAGAGACCCAGTACTTC.

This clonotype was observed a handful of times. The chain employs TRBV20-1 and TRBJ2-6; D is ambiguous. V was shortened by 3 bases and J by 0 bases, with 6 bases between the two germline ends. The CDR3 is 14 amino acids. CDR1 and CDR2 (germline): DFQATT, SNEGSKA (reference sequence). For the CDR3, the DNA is TGCAGTGCTAGCAAGAGCTCTGGGGCCAACGTCCTGACTTTC. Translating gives CSASKSSGANVLTF.

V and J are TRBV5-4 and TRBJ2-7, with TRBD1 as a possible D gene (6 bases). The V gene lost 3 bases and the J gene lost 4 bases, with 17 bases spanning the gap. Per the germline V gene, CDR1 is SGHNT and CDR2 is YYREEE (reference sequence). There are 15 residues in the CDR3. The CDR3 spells CASSSPGQLLYEQYF. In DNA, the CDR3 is TGTGCCAGCAGCTCGCCGGGACAACTATTGTACGAGCAGTACTTC.

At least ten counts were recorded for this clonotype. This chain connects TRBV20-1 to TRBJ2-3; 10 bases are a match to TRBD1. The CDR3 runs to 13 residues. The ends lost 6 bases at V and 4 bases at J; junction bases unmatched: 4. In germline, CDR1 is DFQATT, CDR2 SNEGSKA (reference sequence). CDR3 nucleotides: TGCAGTGCCCCCGACAGGGGGCCAGATACGCAGTATTTT. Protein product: CSAPDRGPDTQYF.

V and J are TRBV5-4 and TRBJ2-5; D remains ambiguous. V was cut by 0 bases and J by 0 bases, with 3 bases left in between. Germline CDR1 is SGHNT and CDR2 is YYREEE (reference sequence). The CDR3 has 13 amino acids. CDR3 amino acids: CASSLEYQETQYF. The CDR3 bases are TGTGCCAGCAGCTTGGAGTACCAAGAGACCCAGTACTTC.

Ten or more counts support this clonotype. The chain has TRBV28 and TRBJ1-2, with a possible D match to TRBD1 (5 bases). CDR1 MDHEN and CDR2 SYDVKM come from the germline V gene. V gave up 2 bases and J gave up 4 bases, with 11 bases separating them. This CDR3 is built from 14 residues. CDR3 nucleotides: TGTGCCAGCAGTTTAATAGGGGCGGGCTATGGCTACACCTTC. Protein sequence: CASSLIGAGYGYTF.

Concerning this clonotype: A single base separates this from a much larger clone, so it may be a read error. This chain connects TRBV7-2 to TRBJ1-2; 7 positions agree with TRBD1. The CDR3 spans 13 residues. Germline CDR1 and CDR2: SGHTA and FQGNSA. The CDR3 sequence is CVSRRQGSYGYTF. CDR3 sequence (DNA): TGTGTCAGCAGGAGACAGGGATCCTATGGCTACACCTTC.

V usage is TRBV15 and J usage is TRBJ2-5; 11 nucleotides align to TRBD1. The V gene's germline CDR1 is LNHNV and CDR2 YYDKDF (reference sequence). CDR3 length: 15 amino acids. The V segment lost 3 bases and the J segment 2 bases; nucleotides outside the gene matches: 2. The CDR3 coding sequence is TGTGCCACCAGCAGGGGACAGGGGGAACAAGAGACCCAGTACTTC. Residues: CATSRGQGEQETQYF.